The next 28 T cell receptor beta chains were all read from a single sample in a study of T-cell memory formation after mild COVID-19. TCRdb fed the 5' RACE reads into MiXCR, producing one record per CDR3 protein. The sample has hundreds of thousands of distinct CDR3 sequences; 16% are singletons. Sequenced sample: PBMCs or a T cell subset sorted from them (not recorded which). These receptors all stem from a young man who had mild COVID-19 (a few samples of this study predate the infection). Cell type and time point are not known.

The V and J genes are TRBV7-2 and TRBJ2-3; TRBD1 matches at 9 bases. Germline CDR1 is SGHTA and CDR2 is FQGNSA. The V segment lost 5 bases and the J segment 5 bases; nucleotides outside the gene matches: 8. The CDR3 has 15 amino acids. The CDR3 spells CASSPTGTGRDTQYF. DNA of the CDR3: TGTGCCAGCAGCCCCACCGGGACAGGGAGAGATACGCAGTATTTT. Together with reference TRBV7-2 and TRBJ2-3, the CDR3 gives the full variable domain: GAGVSQSPSNKVTEKGKDVELRCDPISGHTALYWYRQSLGQGLEFLIYFQGNSAPDKSGLPSDRFSAERTGGSVSTLTIQRTQQEDSAVYLCASSPTGTGRDTQYFGPGTRLTVL.

V usage is TRBV28 and J usage is TRBJ2-5; maybe TRBD2 (5 bases). The length of the CDR3 is 14 residues. The germline gives CDR1 MDHEN, CDR2 SYDVKM. Trimming took off 2 bases at V and 4 bases at J, with 11 bases between the two ends. The CDR3 DNA reads as TGTGCCAGCAGTTTAGTAACTGCGGGAGAGACCCAGTACTTC. Translating it yields CASSLVTAGETQYF. Looking up the rest from reference TRBV28 and TRBJ2-5 gives the full variable domain: DVKVTQSSRYLVKRTGEKVFLECVQDMDHENMFWYRQDPGLGLRLIYFSYDVKMKEKGDIPEGYSVSREKKERFSLILESASTNQTSMYLCASSLVTAGETQYFGPGTRLLVL.

This clonotype was observed a handful of times. The rearrangement links TRBV7-2 to TRBJ1-4; a weak D match, TRBD1 (5 bases). Germline V gives CDR1 SGHTA, CDR2 FQGNSA. V was pared by 3 bases and J by 11 bases, with 16 bases between. This CDR3 is 14 amino acids long. The CDR3 loop is CASSLDSQRGKLFF. CDR3 DNA sequence: TGTGCCAGCAGCTTGGACTCGCAACGGGGGAAACTGTTTTTT.

The rearrangement uses TRBV23-1 and TRBJ2-1; possible D gene TRBD1, 7 bases. TRBV23-1 is flagged as an ORF with uncertain function. V lost 8 bases to trimming and J lost 8 bases, with 22 bases between them. The CDR3 length is 15 residues. CDR3 coding DNA: TGCGCCAGCCTGCGGGACAGCCAAACCCCGCATGAGCAGTTCTTC. This codes for CASLRDSQTPHEQFF.

This clonotype was seen only a few times. CDR3 DNA: TGTGCCAGTGAGACCTGGGTGAATGGCTACACCTTC. This sequence encodes CASETWVNGYTF. The rearrangement joins TRBV19 to TRBJ1-2, with D hard to call. Trimming removed 8 bases at V and 6 bases at J, with 13 bases between. The CDR3 runs to 12 residues. In germline, CDR1 is LNHDA, CDR2 SQIVND (reference sequence).

This clonotype has only a few counts. V gene TRBV7-9 combines with J gene TRBJ2-1; TRBD1 matches at 8 bases. The CDR3 consists of 14 residues. The V gene end was trimmed by 4 bases and the J gene end by 5 bases; junction bases not matched to a gene: 4. Per the germline V gene, CDR1 is SEHNR and CDR2 is FQNEAQ (reference sequence). The CDR3 sequence: CASSSPGQDNEQFF. The CDR3 bases are TGTGCCAGCAGCTCGCCGGGACAGGACAATGAGCAGTTCTTC.

This clonotype occurred many times. The chain couples TRBV6-2 or TRBV6-3 to TRBJ2-5; the D is unclear. V shed 8 bases and J shed 5 bases, with 12 bases lying between them. The CDR3 is 12 residues long. The germline CDR1 and CDR2 sequences are MNHEY and SVGEGT. CDR3 DNA: TGTGCCAGCGCGCCCAGTTTGGAGACCCAGTACTTC. Its protein is CASAPSLETQYF.

The chain joins TRBV20-1 to TRBJ2-7; 7 bases map to TRBD2. Germline-derived CDR1 and CDR2 are DFQATT and SNEGSKA (reference sequence). With V trimmed by 7 bases and J by 6 bases, 12 bases remained unmatched. There are 13 residues in the CDR3. CDR3 amino acids: CSVTRGSWGEQYF. CDR3 DNA sequence: TGCAGTGTTACGCGGGGGTCCTGGGGCGAGCAGTACTTC.

The rearrangement links TRBV2 to TRBJ2-6; D ambiguous. Trimming stripped 7 bases from V and 0 bases from J, with 13 bases between. CDR1 is SNHLY and CDR2 is FYNNEI in the germline V gene. This CDR3 is 16 amino acids long. CDR3 loop: CASTSERASGANVLTF. The CDR3 DNA sequence: TGTGCCAGCACCTCGGAAAGGGCCTCTGGGGCCAACGTCCTGACTTTC. Variable domain in full (rest from reference TRBV2 and TRBJ2-6): EPEVTQTPSHQVTQMGQEVILRCVPISNHLYFYWYRQILGQKVEFLVSFYNNEISEKSEIFDDQFSVERPDGSNFTLKIRSTKLEDSAMYFCASTSERASGANVLTFGAGSRLTVL.

V is TRBV6-5 and J is TRBJ2-2; 8 bases map to TRBD2. V trimming: 7 bases; J trimming: 7 bases; junction bases outside the gene matches: 8. The CDR3 has 14 amino acids. Germline V gene sequence: CDR1 MNHEY, CDR2 SVGAGI. The CDR3 loop is CASIPGLEVGELFF. The CDR3 nucleotides are TGTGCCAGCATTCCGGGACTAGAGGTCGGGGAGCTGTTTTTT.

This clonotype came up many times. This chain connects TRBV7-8 to TRBJ2-2; D uncertain. Germline lookup yields CDR1 SGHVS and CDR2 FQNEAQ. The CDR3 runs to 16 residues. V dropped 5 bases and J dropped 1 base, with 14 bases sitting between them. In DNA, the CDR3 is TGTGCCAGCAGCCCACCCTGGTGGGGGAACACCGGGGAGCTGTTTTTT. Encoded protein: CASSPPWWGNTGELFF.

This clonotype was recorded a few times. This chain connects TRBV6-4 to TRBJ2-3, with a tentative D call TRBD2 (5 bases). This CDR3 has 10 residues. The germline V gene encodes CDR1 MRHNA and CDR2 SNTAGT. V was pared by 7 bases and J by 7 bases, with 6 bases between. CDR3 region: CASTGNTQYF. Written as DNA, the CDR3 is TGTGCCAGCACCGGGAATACGCAGTATTTT.

This clonotype occurred many times. The V call is TRBV12-3 or TRBV12-4, the J call TRBJ2-3; D is possibly TRBD2 (6 bases). Trimming removed 6 bases from V and 6 bases from J, with 16 bases in between. The CDR3 loop spans 14 amino acids. The CDR3 sequence is CASRPGLTFDTQYF. The CDR3 bases are TGTGCCAGCAGGCCGGGACTGACGTTCGATACGCAGTATTTT.

J is TRBJ1-1 and V is TRBV5-1, with a tentative D call TRBD1 (6 bases). V lost 0 bases, J lost 5 bases, and 11 bases lay in between. Germline V gene sequence: CDR1 SGHRS, CDR2 YFSETQ. The CDR3 totals 14 residues. DNA for the CDR3: TGCGCCAGCAGCTTGGACAGGGCGAGAACTGAAGCTTTCTTT. Protein product: CASSLDRARTEAFF. Complete variable domain (other parts from reference TRBV5-1 and TRBJ1-1): KAGVTQTPRYLIKTRGQQVTLSCSPISGHRSVSWYQQTPGQGLQFLFEYFSETQRNKGNFPGRFSGRQFSNSRSEMNVSTLELGDSALYLCASSLDRARTEAFFGQGTRLTVV.

The rearrangement links TRBV24-1 to TRBJ1-5, with D unclear. Trimming removed 9 bases at V and 2 bases at J, with 19 bases between. Germline CDR1 is KGHDR and CDR2 is SFDVKD. The CDR3 is made up of 16 amino acids. CDR3 amino acids: CATWARPPAGNQPQHF. In DNA form, the CDR3 reads TGTGCCACCTGGGCTAGGCCTCCGGCAGGCAATCAGCCCCAGCATTTT.

CDR3 DNA sequence: TGTGCCAGCAGTTCCATGATGTCGGGGGGCAGTGGCTACACCTTC. Protein: CASSSMMSGGSGYTF. V is TRBV27 and J is TRBJ1-2; D might be TRBD1 (6 bases). The length of the CDR3 is 15 residues. Germline V gene data show CDR1 as MNHEY and CDR2 as SMNVEV (reference sequence). The V gene lost 4 bases and the J gene lost 7 bases, with 19 bases spanning the gap.

This clonotype was seen at least ten times. This chain uses TRBV5-1 with TRBJ2-3; tentative D call: TRBD2 (5 bases). The length of the CDR3 is 15 residues. From germline, CDR1 is SGHRS and CDR2 YFSETQ. Trimming pared 6 bases from V and 4 bases from J, leaving 18 bases between. In DNA form, the CDR3 reads TGCGCCAGCACGAGCGAAGCGGTCCGGCCAGATACGCAGTATTTT. Translated, it gives CASTSEAVRPDTQYF.

In its sample, this clonotype was seen a few times. The chain has TRBV20-1 and TRBJ2-7; TRBD2 agrees at 8 bases. Trimming cost V 5 bases and J 2 bases; bases outside gene matches: 2. Germline CDR1 reads DFQATT; CDR2 reads SNEGSKA (reference sequence). The CDR3 runs 12 residues. The CDR3 spells CSARGGAYEQYF. The DNA of the CDR3 is TGCAGTGCTCGGGGGGGGGCCTACGAGCAGTACTTC.

This clonotype turned up a few times. The V gene is TRBV6-6, the J gene TRBJ2-7; D remains ambiguous. Germline loops: CDR1 MNHNY, CDR2 SVGAGI (reference sequence). The CDR3 has 14 residues. Deletions cut 4 bases from V and 2 bases from J, with 12 bases between. This CDR3 is CASSFDWITYEQYV. The CDR3 DNA reads TGTGCCAGCAGTTTTGACTGGATTACCTACGAGCAGTACGTC.

The V gene is TRBV24-1, the J gene TRBJ1-5; D may be TRBD1 (5 bases). The CDR3 runs 14 residues. The V gene's germline CDR1 is KGHDR and CDR2 SFDVKD. V lost 3 bases and J 3 bases, leaving 8 bases between the germline ends. CDR3 sequence reads: CATSDQGFNQPQHF. Here the CDR3 DNA reads TGTGCCACCAGTGATCAGGGATTCAATCAGCCCCAGCATTTT.

The chain combines TRBV7-2 with TRBJ2-1; D call uncertain. Per germline, CDR1 SGHTA and CDR2 FQGNSA. The CDR3 is made up of 13 amino acids. The V gene lost 5 bases and the J gene lost 6 bases, with 11 bases spanning the gap. CDR3 region: CASSGALSNEQFF. In DNA, the CDR3 is TGTGCCAGCAGCGGCGCCCTCAGCAATGAGCAGTTCTTC.

This chain connects TRBV21-1 to TRBJ2-3; the D call of TRBD1 is as the table states it, not checked on the DNA. TRBV21-1 has pseudogene status. The CDR3 length is 20 residues. CDR3 DNA sequence: TGTGCCAGCAGCAAAGCCTTGCGGGACAGGGGGCGCGCCGGCACAGATACGCAGTATTTT. It encodes CASSKALRDRGRAGTDTQYF.

V usage is TRBV15 and J usage is TRBJ1-5, with D hard to call. This CDR3 is 14 amino acids long. V was cut by 3 bases and J by 7 bases, with 13 bases left in between. Germline CDR1 and CDR2: LNHNV and YYDKDF (reference sequence). The CDR3: CATSSTQWGQPQHF. In nucleotides, the CDR3 is TGTGCCACCAGCAGTACTCAATGGGGACAGCCCCAGCATTTT.

The chain links TRBV2 to TRBJ2-7; D gene unclear. Between the trimmed V and J ends, which lost 6 bases and 4 bases, there was a span of 7 bases. Germline V gene data show CDR1 as SNHLY and CDR2 as FYNNEI. The CDR3 runs to 11 residues. The CDR3 sequence is CASRLDYEQYV. The CDR3 DNA follows: TGTGCCAGCAGACTGGATTACGAGCAGTACGTC.

This chain links TRBV2 with TRBJ2-1, with D possibly TRBD2 on 7 matching bases. The germline CDR1 and CDR2 sequences are SNHLY and FYNNEI. This CDR3 is built from 13 residues. Deletions cut 10 bases from V and 2 bases from J, with 12 bases between. The CDR3 sequence: CATRGGAYNEQFF. CDR3 DNA sequence: TGTGCCACCAGGGGAGGGGCCTACAATGAGCAGTTCTTC.

The chain uses TRBV20-1 and TRBJ1-1; 8 bases map to TRBD1. V lost 6 bases to trimming and J lost 1 base; unmatched junction nucleotides: 10. Germline-derived CDR1 and CDR2 are DFQATT and SNEGSKA (reference sequence). CDR3 length: 15 amino acids. CDR3 sequence: CSAPRGRVGNTEAFF. CDR3 DNA: TGCAGTGCGCCCAGGGGGCGGGTTGGGAACACTGAAGCTTTCTTT.

The rearrangement joins TRBV27 to TRBJ1-6, with 8 positions matching TRBD1. This CDR3 contains 16 residues. The junction had 11 bases not matched to a gene; V was cut back by 3 bases and J by 10 bases. CDR1 and CDR2 (germline): MNHEY, SMNVEV (reference sequence). This CDR3 is CASSFDRGLGGSPLHF. The DNA of the CDR3 is TGTGCCAGCAGTTTCGACAGGGGATTAGGTGGGTCACCCCTCCACTTT.

This clonotype was seen a few times. The CDR3, as DNA: TGTGCCAGCAGCTCTCTGAAGGCCGGGGAGCTGTTTTTT. It yields the protein CASSSLKAGELFF. This chain joins TRBV7-9 and TRBJ2-2; D ambiguous. Germline V gene sequence: CDR1 SEHNR, CDR2 FQNEAQ (reference sequence). The CDR3 contains 13 residues. V lost 4 bases, J lost 6 bases, and 9 bases lay in between.